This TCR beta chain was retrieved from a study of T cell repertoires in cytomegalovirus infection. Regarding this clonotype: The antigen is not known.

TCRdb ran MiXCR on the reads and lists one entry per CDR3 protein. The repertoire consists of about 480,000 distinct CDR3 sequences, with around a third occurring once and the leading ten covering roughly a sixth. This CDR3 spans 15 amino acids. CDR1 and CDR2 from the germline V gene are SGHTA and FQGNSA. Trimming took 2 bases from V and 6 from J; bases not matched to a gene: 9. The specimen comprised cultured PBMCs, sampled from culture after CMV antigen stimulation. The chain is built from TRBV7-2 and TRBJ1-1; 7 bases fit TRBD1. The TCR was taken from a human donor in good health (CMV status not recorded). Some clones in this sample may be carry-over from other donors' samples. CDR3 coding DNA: TGTGCCAGCAGCTTAACGGGCAGGGGGTCTGCTGAAGCTTTCTTT. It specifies CASSLTGRGSAEAFF.